One and the same sample provided the 28 T cell receptor beta chains below, sequenced in a study of control samples from healthy donors and cancer patients. Sequencing used immunoSEQ multiplex PCR; TCRdb keeps in-frame clones, though not all of them. This table holds 140,000 to 150,000 clones, 93% found once. Sequenced: blood. The source is a man between 18 and 29 years old in good health.

V gene TRBV13 combines with J gene TRBJ2-4; 14 bases align to TRBD2. V trimming: 5 bases; J trimming: 3 bases; junction bases outside the gene matches: 6. Germline V gives CDR1 PRHDT, CDR2 FYEKMQ (reference sequence). The CDR3 extends over 17 amino acids. DNA of the CDR3: TGTGCCAGCAGCCAACGTGGGACTAGCGGGGGCAAAAACATTCAGTACTTC. Protein sequence: CASSQRGTSGGKNIQYF.

The chain employs TRBV7-2 and TRBJ1-1, with unresolved D. The CDR3 runs to 14 residues. V lost 0 bases, J lost 4 bases, and 9 bases lay in between. Germline CDR1 reads SGHTA; CDR2 reads FQGNSA. The CDR3 nucleotides read TGTGCCAGCAGCTTAGCTCCGTCTTTCACTGAAGCTTTCTTT. Translated: CASSLAPSFTEAFF.

The CDR3 here is CASSPPLGQGAGQPQHF. In DNA, the CDR3 is TGTGCCAGCTCACCACCTCTAGGACAGGGGGCAGGTCAGCCCCAGCATTTT. The rearrangement links TRBV18 to TRBJ1-5; TRBD1 matches 11 bases. The CDR3 totals 17 residues. J gave up 6 bases and V 0 bases, and 7 bases lay outside the gene matches. Germline CDR1 reads KGHSH; CDR2 reads LQKENI.

The chain joins TRBV19 to TRBJ2-7, with D tentatively TRBD1 or TRBD2 (6 bases each). Germline loops: CDR1 LNHDA, CDR2 SQIVND (reference sequence). This CDR3 contains 13 residues. Trimming took 7 bases from V and 3 from J, leaving 13 bases between them. The CDR3 nucleotides read TGTGCCAGTAAGGTACAGGGAGGCTACGAGCAGTACTTC. Translating it yields CASKVQGGYEQYF. Full variable domain (rest looked up from reference TRBV19 and TRBJ2-7): DGGITQSPKYLFRKEGQNVTLSCEQNLNHDAMYWYRQDPGQGLRLIYYSQIVNDFQKGDIAEGYSVSREKKESFPLTVTSAQKNPTAFYLCASKVQGGYEQYFGPGTRLTVT.

The chain employs TRBV12-5 and TRBJ1-6; D uncertain. V was trimmed by 3 bases and J by 11 bases, leaving 20 bases between them. CDR3 length equals 16 residues. Per germline, CDR1 LGHNT and CDR2 FRNRAP. CDR3 protein: CASGFIATALRAPLHF. The CDR3 coding sequence is TGTGCTAGTGGTTTCATAGCGACCGCGCTTAGGGCACCCCTCCACTTT.

This sequence joins TRBV4-1 and TRBJ2-3; the D call may be TRBD1 or TRBD2 (6 bases each). The V gene lost 5 bases and the J gene lost 1 base, with 19 bases spanning the gap. The CDR3 totals 17 residues. CDR1 is MGHRA and CDR2 is YSYEKL in the germline V gene. The DNA for the CDR3 is TGCGCCAGCAGCAAGGGTGGGGGGCTATATCGCACAGATACGCAGTATTTT. This gives the protein CASSKGGGLYRTDTQYF.

The chain carries TRBV12-3 or TRBV12-4 and TRBJ1-5; no definite D call. The V end was cut by 8 bases, the J end by 11 bases, with 13 bases between. CDR3 length: 11 amino acids. The CDR3 bases are TGTGCCAGCGGTTCTGGCCAGGCCCAGCATTTT. The encoded protein is CASGSGQAQHF.

V gene TRBV6-5 combines with J gene TRBJ2-1; D is unresolved. Germline CDR1 and CDR2: MNHEY and SVGAGI. V shed 0 bases and J shed 7 bases, with 13 bases lying between them. This CDR3 spans 15 amino acids. CDR3 in amino acids: CASSYSVGPSNEQFF. The CDR3 DNA sequence: TGTGCCAGCAGTTACTCAGTCGGACCCAGTAATGAGCAGTTCTTC.

The rearrangement uses TRBV5-6 and TRBJ1-2; 8 bases agree with TRBD1. The CDR3 loop spans 15 amino acids. The V segment lost 0 bases and the J segment 2 bases; nucleotides outside the gene matches: 3. In germline, CDR1 is SGHDT, CDR2 YYEEEE. The CDR3 spells CASSLAGGWNYGYTF. CDR3 nucleotides: TGTGCCAGCAGCTTGGCAGGGGGCTGGAACTATGGCTACACCTTC.

This clone showed up just once. The CDR3 DNA reads TGTGCCAGCAGTATCCCCGGGGGGCGGGAGACCCAGTACTTC. It is translated as CASSIPGGRETQYF. The rearrangement joins TRBV2 to TRBJ2-5; maybe TRBD2 (7 bases). The CDR3 runs 14 residues. Trimming took 5 bases from V and 5 from J, leaving 15 bases between them. Germline values: CDR1 SNHLY, CDR2 FYNNEI.

This clone was recorded once. This chain uses TRBV13 with TRBJ2-7; weak D call: TRBD1 (6 bases). The CDR3 is made up of 14 amino acids. Germline CDR1 PRHDT, CDR2 FYEKMQ (reference sequence). V lost 4 bases, J lost 3 bases, and 13 bases lay in between. DNA for the CDR3: TGTGCCAGCAGCTCACAGGGTGGGTACTACGAGCAGTACTTC. Its protein is CASSSQGGYYEQYF.

The chain has TRBV23-1 and TRBJ1-3; D unresolved. TRBV23-1 is identified as an open reading frame with a role that is uncertain. V shed 0 bases and J shed 0 bases, with 12 bases lying between them. The CDR3 has 17 amino acids. The CDR3 protein is CASSQSPTLLSGNTIYF. CDR3 in DNA: TGCGCCAGCAGTCAATCTCCCACACTCCTCTCTGGAAACACCATATATTTT.

The gene calls are TRBV7-2 and TRBJ2-1; weak D call: TRBD1 (5 bases). Deletions cut 3 bases from V and 6 bases from J, with 6 bases between. CDR3 length: 12 residues. CDR1 and CDR2 from the germline V gene are SGHTA and FQGNSA. In DNA, the CDR3 is TGTGCCAGCAGCTTTGGGGCCAATGAGCAGTTCTTC. It codes for CASSFGANEQFF.

The chain combines TRBV28 with TRBJ1-6; perhaps TRBD1 as D (6 bases). CDR3 length: 14 residues. Germline CDR1 reads MDHEN; CDR2 reads SYDVKM. The V gene lost 5 bases and the J gene lost 13 bases, with 18 bases spanning the gap. The chain's CDR3 is CASSQPGQWGPLHF. As DNA, the CDR3 is TGTGCCAGCAGTCAACCGGGACAATGGGGGCCCCTCCACTTT.

The chain joins TRBV28 to TRBJ2-7, with D uncertain. The germline V gene has CDR1 MDHEN and CDR2 SYDVKM. The CDR3 covers 13 residues. Trimming removed 5 bases from V and 4 bases from J, with 12 bases in between. As DNA, the CDR3 is TGTGCCAGCAGTGTTTCCGTAGCTTACGAGCAGTACTTC. It encodes CASSVSVAYEQYF.

The rearrangement links TRBV10-3 to TRBJ2-7; 7 bases map to TRBD2. V shed 4 bases and J 3 bases; nucleotides not matched to a gene: 3. CDR1 ENHRY and CDR2 SYGVKD come from the germline V gene. This CDR3 has 13 amino acids. This chain's CDR3 is CAISVGTNYEQYF. In DNA, the CDR3 is TGTGCCATCAGTGTTGGGACTAACTACGAGCAGTACTTC.

The rearrangement uses TRBV27 and TRBJ1-2; 10 nucleotides align to TRBD1. CDR1 is MNHEY and CDR2 is SMNVEV in the germline V gene (reference sequence). Trimming at V came to 2 bases and at J to 4 bases, leaving 4 bases not matched to a gene. This CDR3 comprises 15 residues. The CDR3 DNA reads as TGTGCCAGCAGTTTAAGGGGACAGGGGATCTATGGCTACACCTTC. This sequence encodes CASSLRGQGIYGYTF.

The CDR3 coding sequence is TGTGCCAGCTCCATCTATGGGGTCCGCTCTGGAAACACCATATATTTT. Translating it yields CASSIYGVRSGNTIYF. V and J are TRBV19 and TRBJ1-3; no clear D. Trimming left V 9 bases short and J 0 bases short, with 18 bases between. The germline CDR1 and CDR2 sequences are LNHDA and SQIVND (reference sequence). There are 16 residues in the CDR3. Full variable domain (missing parts from reference TRBV19 and TRBJ1-3): DGGITQSPKYLFRKEGQNVTLSCEQNLNHDAMYWYRQDPGQGLRLIYYSQIVNDFQKGDIAEGYSVSREKKESFPLTVTSAQKNPTAFYLCASSIYGVRSGNTIYFGEGSWLTVV.

The chain links TRBV20-1 to TRBJ2-2; 9 nucleotides agree with TRBD1. Per the germline V gene, CDR1 is DFQATT and CDR2 is SNEGSKA (reference sequence). CDR3 length equals 15 residues. The junction had 2 bases not matched to a gene; V was cut back by 3 bases and J by 0 bases. The CDR3 sequence: CSASGQGPNTGELFF. In nucleotides, the CDR3 is TGCAGTGCTAGTGGACAGGGGCCGAACACCGGGGAGCTGTTTTTT.

This chain joins TRBV4-3 and TRBJ1-2, with a tentative D call TRBD1 (6 bases). There are 17 residues in the CDR3. Trimming removed 0 bases at V and 8 bases at J, with 22 bases between. Germline V gene lookup returns CDR1 LGHNA and CDR2 YSLEER. CDR3 residues: CASSQDQYGPGARGYTF. CDR3 sequence (DNA): TGCGCCAGCAGCCAAGACCAATACGGCCCAGGGGCGCGGGGCTACACCTTC.

CDR3 protein: CASSSAARGIDEQYF. The CDR3 DNA sequence: TGCGCCAGCAGCTCAGCAGCAAGGGGAATCGACGAGCAGTACTTC. The gene calls are TRBV5-1 and TRBJ2-7; a weak D match, TRBD1 (5 bases). This CDR3 contains 15 residues. Trimming took 3 bases from V and 5 from J, leaving 18 bases between them. Germline V CDR1 and CDR2: SGHRS, YFSETQ.

V usage is TRBV30 and J usage is TRBJ1-1; D remains ambiguous. The germline V gene has CDR1 GTSNPN and CDR2 SVGIG (reference sequence). The CDR3 has 14 residues. Trimming left V 0 bases short and J 1 base short, with 9 bases between. DNA for the CDR3: TGTGCCTGGAGTGTATCCGTATCGAACACTGAAGCTTTCTTT. Its translation is CAWSVSVSNTEAFF.

This chain uses TRBV15 with TRBJ2-7; TRBD2 might be the D (6 bases). Per germline, CDR1 LNHNV and CDR2 YYDKDF (reference sequence). The CDR3 extends over 17 amino acids. V lost 0 bases, J lost 1 base, and 16 bases lay in between. The CDR3 DNA reads TGTGCCACCAGCAGAGATACAAGTGGGAGGACTTCCTACGAGCAGTACTTC. Amino acids: CATSRDTSGRTSYEQYF.

The gene calls are TRBV29-1 and TRBJ2-7; no reliable D call. Germline CDR1 reads SQVTM; CDR2 reads ANQGSEA. V dropped 3 bases and J dropped 0 bases, with 9 bases sitting between them. The CDR3 is 13 residues long. The CDR3 DNA is TGCAGCGTTGAGACCGACCACTCCTACGAGCAGTACTTC. Translation: CSVETDHSYEQYF.

V is TRBV4-1 and J is TRBJ2-1, with D tentatively TRBD2 (7 bases). Germline lookup yields CDR1 MGHRA and CDR2 YSYEKL. This CDR3 region has 19 residues. V lost 4 bases and J lost 3, with 25 bases in between. The CDR3 region has the DNA TGCGCCAGCAGCCCACCAAGGGGGGCTAGCGGAAACCTCTACAATGAGCAGTTCTTC. Translated, it gives CASSPPRGASGNLYNEQFF.

This chain links TRBV11-3 with TRBJ2-7; a weak D match, TRBD1 (6 bases). The V end was cut by 2 bases, the J end by 2 bases, with 13 bases between. The CDR3 has 15 amino acids. Germline values: CDR1 SGHNT, CDR2 YENEEA. CDR3 loop: CASSLMSTGPYEQYF. Here the CDR3 DNA reads TGTGCCAGCAGCTTAATGAGTACAGGGCCCTACGAGCAGTACTTC.

The chain employs TRBV4-1 and TRBJ1-1; D call uncertain. V was trimmed by 2 bases and J by 6 bases, leaving 10 bases between them. CDR1 is MGHRA, CDR2 YSYEKL, per germline. This CDR3 comprises 13 residues. In nucleotides, the CDR3 is TGCGCCAGCAGCCAAAGGCCTTACGCTGAAGCTTTCTTT. Its translation is CASSQRPYAEAFF.

V gene TRBV7-9 combines with J gene TRBJ1-2; D is ambiguous. Germline CDR1 SEHNR, CDR2 FQNEAQ (reference sequence). CDR3 size: 13 residues. Trimming pared 7 bases from V and 5 bases from J, leaving 14 bases between. The DNA of the CDR3 is TGTGCCAGCACCGACTGGACGGTTTATGGCTACACCTTC. Translation: CASTDWTVYGYTF.